The 28 T cell receptor beta chains below come from one sample, sequenced in a study of circulating and synovial CD4+ cells in juvenile arthritis. Sequencing used immunoSEQ multiplex PCR; TCRdb keeps in-frame clones, though not all of them. The table has approximately 1,300 clones, approximately 88% seen once. The sample comprised HLA-DR+ CD4+ T cells from blood. The subset denotes: circulating pathogenic-like lymphocytes, sorted as HLA-DR+CD14-CD3+CD4+CD25low/- blood T cells. The source is a human patient with juvenile idiopathic arthritis. Some clones in this sample may be carry-over from other donors' samples.

The chain couples TRBV28 to TRBJ2-5; weak D call: TRBD1 (5 bases). The germline V and J ends were trimmed by 3 bases and 4 bases, with 15 bases remaining between them. Germline loops: CDR1 MDHEN, CDR2 SYDVKM. This CDR3 spans 15 amino acids. DNA of the CDR3: TGTGCCAGCAGTTTCAACAGGCGCCAGGCAGAGACCCAGTACTTC. Amino acid sequence: CASSFNRRQAETQYF.

Comment on this clone: The sample contains more than one DNA sequence encoding this CDR3. The chain combines TRBV7-3 with TRBJ2-1; 8 bases are a match to TRBD2. Unmatched junction bases numbered 10, after V lost 2 bases and J lost 7 bases. The CDR3 covers 16 residues. Germline CDR1 reads SGHTA; CDR2 reads FQGTGA. This CDR3 is CASSLAAGGGRNEQFF. In DNA, the CDR3 is TGTGCCAGCAGCTTAGCGGCGGGAGGCGGGAGGAATGAGCAGTTCTTC.

This chain joins TRBV27 and TRBJ2-1; 9 positions match TRBD2. V lost 3 bases to trimming and J lost 7 bases; unmatched junction nucleotides: 7. Germline V gene data show CDR1 as MNHEY and CDR2 as SMNVEV (reference sequence). The CDR3 totals 15 residues. The CDR3: CASSFRGLARNEQFF. CDR3 nucleotides: TGTGCCAGCAGTTTCCGGGGACTAGCTAGGAATGAGCAGTTCTTC.

This rearrangement joins TRBV6-5 to TRBJ2-7; TRBD2 matches at 9 bases. The length of the CDR3 is 15 residues. CDR1 and CDR2 from the germline V gene are MNHEY and SVGAGI. V shed 9 bases and J 4 bases; nucleotides not matched to a gene: 13. CDR3 loop: CASGDGAGGRYEQYF. CDR3 nucleotides: TGTGCCAGTGGGGATGGTGCGGGAGGGAGGTACGAGCAGTACTTC.

The chain uses TRBV5-4 and TRBJ1-3, with D perhaps matching TRBD1 (5 bases). Germline V gene sequence: CDR1 SGHNT, CDR2 YYREEE (reference sequence). The CDR3 totals 14 residues. Trimming pared 3 bases from V and 2 bases from J, leaving 9 bases between. The CDR3 loop is CASSSQGTGNTIYF. The CDR3 coding sequence is TGTGCCAGCAGCTCGCAGGGAACTGGAAACACCATATATTTT.

The gene calls are TRBV6-1 and TRBJ1-4; 10 bases line up with TRBD1. CDR3 size: 14 residues. Trimming removed 7 bases from V and 7 bases from J; junction bases left unmatched: 6. Germline V gives CDR1 MNHNS, CDR2 SASEGT. This CDR3 reads CASTPGQGFEKLFF. CDR3 nucleotide sequence: TGTGCCAGCACGCCGGGACAGGGGTTTGAAAAACTGTTTTTT.

The genes are TRBV6-1 and TRBJ1-3; possible D gene TRBD1, 5 bases. V was trimmed by 3 bases and J by 2 bases, leaving 14 bases between them. CDR3 length equals 16 residues. Germline-derived CDR1 and CDR2 are MNHNS and SASEGT. The CDR3 is CASSEVTGVTGNTIYF. The CDR3 region has the DNA TGTGCCAGCAGTGAGGTGACGGGGGTAACTGGAAACACCATATATTTT.

V gene TRBV15 combines with J gene TRBJ2-7; TRBD2 matches 11 bases. This CDR3 contains 14 residues. Germline-derived CDR1 and CDR2 are LNHNV and YYDKDF (reference sequence). V lost 3 bases to trimming and J lost 7 bases; unmatched junction nucleotides: 5. The CDR3 sequence is CATSRTSGTWEQYF. CDR3 sequence (DNA): TGTGCCACCAGCAGGACTAGCGGGACATGGGAGCAGTACTTC.

This chain links TRBV4-3 with TRBJ1-1; D is perhaps TRBD1 (5 bases). CDR1 is LGHNA, CDR2 YSLEER, per germline. The CDR3 totals 18 residues. V was cut by 0 bases and J by 1 base, with 18 bases left in between. CDR3 in amino acids: CASSQDGTPRGGNTEAFF. CDR3 nucleotides: TGCGCCAGCAGCCAAGATGGCACCCCAAGGGGTGGGAACACTGAAGCTTTCTTT.

The genes are TRBV27 and TRBJ2-7; possible D gene TRBD2, 6 bases. Germline V CDR1 and CDR2: MNHEY, SMNVEV (reference sequence). There are 16 residues in the CDR3. Trimming took 3 bases from V and 1 from J, leaving 16 bases between them. CDR3 in amino acids: CASSFAHLGGSYEQYF. CDR3 in DNA: TGTGCCAGCAGTTTTGCCCACCTGGGGGGATCCTACGAGCAGTACTTC.

This chain links TRBV28 with TRBJ2-1; D is possibly TRBD2 (6 bases). CDR3 length: 12 residues. The V and J ends lost 2 bases and 11 bases respectively, with 10 bases between them. Germline CDR1 MDHEN, CDR2 SYDVKM. This CDR3 is CASSLGGAKQFF. The CDR3 DNA sequence: TGTGCCAGCAGTTTAGGAGGGGCTAAGCAGTTCTTC.

The CDR3 loop reads CASSSPRGGTGELFF. The CDR3 DNA reads as TGTGCCAGCAGTTCCCCCAGGGGTGGAACCGGGGAGCTGTTTTTT. The genes are TRBV6-5 and TRBJ2-2, with TRBD1 as a possible D gene (6 bases). Germline CDR1 is MNHEY and CDR2 is SVGAGI. The V end was cut by 4 bases, the J end by 5 bases, with 14 bases between. CDR3 length: 15 residues.

The rearrangement uses TRBV10-1 and TRBJ2-1, with 8 positions matching TRBD2. With V trimmed by 6 bases and J by 9 bases, 13 bases remained unmatched. The CDR3 covers 15 residues. Looked up from germline, CDR1 is WNHNN and CDR2 is SYGVQD (reference sequence). The CDR3, as DNA: TGCGCCAGCAGCCTTACGACGGGGGGGCTGGGTGAGCAGTTCTTC. Translation gives CASSLTTGGLGEQFF.

The sample holds a few counts of this clone. The chain employs TRBV19 and TRBJ2-6; TRBD1 matches at 9 bases. The CDR3 has 17 amino acids. The V gene's germline CDR1 is LNHDA and CDR2 SQIVND (reference sequence). Trimming removed 7 bases from V and 1 base from J; junction bases left unmatched: 8. The CDR3 loop reads CASNPGQGGSGANVLTF. DNA of the CDR3: TGTGCCAGTAACCCGGGACAGGGAGGATCTGGGGCCAACGTCCTGACTTTC.

The rearrangement links TRBV15 to TRBJ2-1, with a tentative D call TRBD2 (6 bases). The germline V and J ends were trimmed by 1 base and 1 base, with 17 bases remaining between them. This CDR3 spans 18 amino acids. Germline loops: CDR1 LNHNV, CDR2 YYDKDF (reference sequence). CDR3 sequence: CATSRALAPMGSYNEQFF. In nucleotides, the CDR3 is TGTGCCACCAGCAGAGCACTAGCTCCTATGGGGTCCTACAATGAGCAGTTCTTC. The full variable domain, its missing parts supplied by reference TRBV15 and TRBJ2-1, is DAMVIQNPRYQVTQFGKPVTLSCSQTLNHNVMYWYQQKSSQAPKLLFHYYDKDFNNEADTPDNFQSRRPNTSFCFLDIRSPGLGDTAMYLCATSRALAPMGSYNEQFFGPGTRLTVL.

This clone was counted only a few times. This chain joins TRBV11-2 and TRBJ2-3; 8 nucleotides agree with TRBD2. Germline values: CDR1 SGHAT, CDR2 FQNNGV. J was trimmed by 8 bases and V by 4 bases; bases with no gene match: 11. This CDR3 has 15 residues. CDR3: CASSSAGLGGGTQYF. The CDR3 nucleotides are TGTGCCAGCAGCTCGGCGGGACTAGGGGGGGGTACGCAGTATTTT.

J is TRBJ1-1 and V is TRBV2; TRBD1 might be the D (6 bases). With 1 base removed from V and 4 bases from J, the gap between germline ends came to 13 bases. The length of the CDR3 is 15 residues. CDR1 SNHLY and CDR2 FYNNEI come from the germline V gene. The CDR3, as DNA: TGTGCCAGCAGTGAAGAGGGGGGGCGCGGCACTGAAGCTTTCTTT. Translating it yields CASSEEGGRGTEAFF.

V gene TRBV5-1 combines with J gene TRBJ2-1; D might be TRBD1 (5 bases). The germline V gene has CDR1 SGHRS and CDR2 YFSETQ. The CDR3 sequence is 14 residues long. The ends were cut back, 1 base at V and 6 bases at J, with 11 bases in the middle. The CDR3 DNA reads TGCGCCAGCAGCTTGCATGGGCAGGGCAATGAGCAGTTCTTC. Protein product: CASSLHGQGNEQFF.

The chain is built from TRBV4-1 and TRBJ2-2; 7 bases fit TRBD2. The CDR3 length is 16 residues. Germline V gene sequence: CDR1 MGHRA, CDR2 YSYEKL. V was pared by 4 bases and J by 6 bases, with 11 bases of the junction left unmatched. The CDR3 DNA reads TGCGCCAGCAGCCCGCCCTTGGGCGGGAGCGCCGGGGAGCTGTTTTTT. Its protein is CASSPPLGGSAGELFF.

This chain's CDR3 is CAWTEEGVYGYTF. CDR3 bases: TGTGCCTGGACCGAGGAGGGAGTCTATGGCTACACCTTC. The J gene is TRBJ1-2, the V gene TRBV30; D uncertain. V lost 4 bases, J lost 4 bases, and 13 bases lay in between. Per the germline V gene, CDR1 is GTSNPN and CDR2 is SVGIG (reference sequence). The CDR3 contains 13 residues.

The CDR3 spells CASSSQGSVYEQYF. The CDR3 DNA reads as TGTGCCAGCAGTTCACAGGGTTCGGTTTACGAGCAGTACTTC. J is TRBJ2-5 and V is TRBV6-6; a possible D gene is TRBD1 (6 bases). The J call may be wrong; the DNA end is better matched by TRBJ2-7. Per germline, CDR1 MNHNY and CDR2 SVGAGI (reference sequence). This CDR3 contains 14 residues.

This clone is a singleton in its sample. The chain uses TRBV5-1 and TRBJ2-3; unclear D gene. Germline assignment: CDR1 SGHRS and CDR2 YFSETQ. V shed 2 bases and J shed 6 bases, with 13 bases lying between them. The CDR3 covers 14 residues. The CDR3 bases are TGCGCCAGCAGCTTTGAGAGTTCAGGCGATACGCAGTATTTT. Its protein product is CASSFESSGDTQYF.

This clone was picked up one time. The chain couples TRBV10-3 to TRBJ1-2; 7 nucleotides agree with TRBD1. CDR3 length equals 16 residues. J lost 7 bases, V lost 5 bases, and 16 bases had no gene match. Per germline, CDR1 ENHRY and CDR2 SYGVKD. The CDR3 coding sequence is TGTGCCATCAGTCCCTACCAACAGGGGCCCCTTTCTGGCTACACCTTC. Translation: CAISPYQQGPLSGYTF.

This clone appeared once. The chain uses TRBV28 and TRBJ2-7; D perhaps matches TRBD1 (6 bases). V lost 3 bases and J 1 base, leaving 22 bases between the germline ends. Germline CDR1 is MDHEN and CDR2 is SYDVKM. The CDR3 spans 18 residues. The CDR3 sequence is CASSLGARARQRSYEQYF. CDR3 DNA: TGTGCCAGCAGTTTGGGGGCAAGGGCCCGACAGCGTTCCTACGAGCAGTACTTC.

This clone came up a few times. The chain carries TRBV19 and TRBJ1-1; D remains ambiguous. Trimming took 7 bases from V and 5 from J, leaving 11 bases between them. Per the germline V gene, CDR1 is LNHDA and CDR2 is SQIVND (reference sequence). This CDR3 has 12 residues. CDR3 in amino acids: CASTTPGTEAFF. CDR3 bases: TGTGCCAGTACCACCCCAGGAACTGAAGCTTTCTTT.

The CDR3 bases are TGTGCCAGCAGTGACGCGGCGGGCGGGGAGCTGTTTTTT. It encodes CASSDAAGGELFF. The genes are TRBV6-4 and TRBJ2-2, with a possible D match to TRBD2 (5 bases). Trimming pared 2 bases from V and 7 bases from J, leaving 8 bases between. The CDR3 contains 13 residues. CDR1 and CDR2 (germline): MRHNA, SNTAGT.

This chain links TRBV29-1 with TRBJ2-1; tentatively, D is TRBD2 (5 bases). The length of the CDR3 is 12 residues. Germline V CDR1 and CDR2: SQVTM, ANQGSEA. With 6 bases removed from V and 7 bases from J, the gap between germline ends came to 13 bases. The CDR3 DNA is TGCAGCGTACGGACTCCCCCGAATGAGCAGTTCTTC. This gives the protein CSVRTPPNEQFF.

J is TRBJ1-1 and V is TRBV6-1; no firm D call. The V gene's germline CDR1 is MNHNS and CDR2 SASEGT. The CDR3 has 10 residues. Trimming left V 9 bases short and J 7 bases short, with 9 bases between. The CDR3 nucleotides are TGTGCCAGTACAATTTTTGAAGCTTTCTTT. Protein: CASTIFEAFF.